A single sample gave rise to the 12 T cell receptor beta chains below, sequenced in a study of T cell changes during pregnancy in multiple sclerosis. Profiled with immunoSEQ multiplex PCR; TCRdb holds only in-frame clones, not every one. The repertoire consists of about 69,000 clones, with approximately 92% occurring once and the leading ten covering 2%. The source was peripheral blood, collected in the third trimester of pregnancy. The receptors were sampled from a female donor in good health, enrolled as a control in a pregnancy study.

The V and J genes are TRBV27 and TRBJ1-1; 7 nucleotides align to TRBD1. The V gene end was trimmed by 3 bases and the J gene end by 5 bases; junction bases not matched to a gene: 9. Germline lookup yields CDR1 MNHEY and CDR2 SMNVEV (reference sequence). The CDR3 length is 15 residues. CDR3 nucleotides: TGTGCCAGCAGTTTTCAGGGACAGCTGAGGACTGAAGCTTTCTTT. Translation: CASSFQGQLRTEAFF.

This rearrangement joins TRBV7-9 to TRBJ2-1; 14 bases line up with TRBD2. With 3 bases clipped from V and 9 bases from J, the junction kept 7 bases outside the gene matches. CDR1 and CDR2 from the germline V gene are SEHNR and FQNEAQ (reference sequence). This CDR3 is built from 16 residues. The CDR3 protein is CASSFAGLAGAGEQFF. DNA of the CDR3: TGTGCCAGCAGCTTCGCGGGACTAGCGGGAGCGGGTGAGCAGTTCTTC. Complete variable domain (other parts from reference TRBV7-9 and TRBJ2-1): DTGVSQNPRHKITKRGQNVTFRCDPISEHNRLYWYRQTLGQGPEFLTYFQNEAQLEKSRLLSDRFSAERPKGSFSTLEIQRTEQGDSAMYLCASSFAGLAGAGEQFFGPGTRLTVL.

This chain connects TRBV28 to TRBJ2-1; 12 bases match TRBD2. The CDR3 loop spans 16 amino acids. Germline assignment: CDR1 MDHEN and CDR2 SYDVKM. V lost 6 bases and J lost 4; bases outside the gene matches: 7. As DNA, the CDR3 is TGTGCCAGCAGCTCCGGACTAGCGGGGATTTACAATGAGCAGTTCTTC. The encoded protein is CASSSGLAGIYNEQFF.

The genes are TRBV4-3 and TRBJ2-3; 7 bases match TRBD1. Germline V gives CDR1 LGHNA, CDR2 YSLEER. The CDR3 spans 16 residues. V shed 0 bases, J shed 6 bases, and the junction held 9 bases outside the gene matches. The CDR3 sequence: CASSQDDRAPADTQYF. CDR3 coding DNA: TGCGCCAGCAGCCAAGATGACAGGGCCCCCGCGGATACGCAGTATTTT.

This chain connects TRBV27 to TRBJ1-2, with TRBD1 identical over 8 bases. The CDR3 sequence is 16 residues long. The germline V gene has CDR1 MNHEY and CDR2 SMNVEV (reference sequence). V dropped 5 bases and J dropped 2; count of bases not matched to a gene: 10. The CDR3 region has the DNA TGTGCCAGCAGTCTTCGGAACAGGGGGGCGAACTATGGCTACACCTTC. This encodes CASSLRNRGANYGYTF.

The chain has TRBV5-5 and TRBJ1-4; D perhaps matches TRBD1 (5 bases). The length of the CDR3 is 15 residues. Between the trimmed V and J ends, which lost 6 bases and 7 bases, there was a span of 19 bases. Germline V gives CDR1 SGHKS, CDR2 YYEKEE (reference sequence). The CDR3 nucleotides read TGTGCCAGCACCGCGCAGGGCCGGGCCGCTGAAAAACTGTTTTTT. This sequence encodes CASTAQGRAAEKLFF.

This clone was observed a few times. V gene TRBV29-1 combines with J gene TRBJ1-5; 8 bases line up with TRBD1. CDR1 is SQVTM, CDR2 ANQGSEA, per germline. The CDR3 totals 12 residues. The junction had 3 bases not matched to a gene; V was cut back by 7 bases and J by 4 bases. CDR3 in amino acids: CSARQGNQPQHF. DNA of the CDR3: TGCAGCGCCCGACAGGGGAATCAGCCCCAGCATTTT.

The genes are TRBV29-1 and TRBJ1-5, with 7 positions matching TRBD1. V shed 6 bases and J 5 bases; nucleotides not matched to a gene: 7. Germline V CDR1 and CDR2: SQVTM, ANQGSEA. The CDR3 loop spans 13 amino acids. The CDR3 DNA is TGCAGCGTCCTACAGGGGTTCGATCAGCCCCAGCATTTT. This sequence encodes CSVLQGFDQPQHF.

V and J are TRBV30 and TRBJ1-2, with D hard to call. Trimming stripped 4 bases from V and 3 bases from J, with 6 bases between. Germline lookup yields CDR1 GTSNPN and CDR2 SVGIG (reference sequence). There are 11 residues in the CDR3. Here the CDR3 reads CAWKRDYGYTF. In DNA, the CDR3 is TGTGCCTGGAAACGAGACTATGGCTACACCTTC.

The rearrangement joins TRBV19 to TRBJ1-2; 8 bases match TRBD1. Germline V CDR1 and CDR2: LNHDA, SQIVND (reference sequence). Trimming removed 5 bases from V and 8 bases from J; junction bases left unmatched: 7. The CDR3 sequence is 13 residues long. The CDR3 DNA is TGTGCCAGTAGTGAAAGGACAGGGTCGGGCTACACCTTC. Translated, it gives CASSERTGSGYTF. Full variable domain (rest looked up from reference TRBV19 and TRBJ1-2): DGGITQSPKYLFRKEGQNVTLSCEQNLNHDAMYWYRQDPGQGLRLIYYSQIVNDFQKGDIAEGYSVSREKKESFPLTVTSAQKNPTAFYLCASSERTGSGYTFGSGTRLTVV.

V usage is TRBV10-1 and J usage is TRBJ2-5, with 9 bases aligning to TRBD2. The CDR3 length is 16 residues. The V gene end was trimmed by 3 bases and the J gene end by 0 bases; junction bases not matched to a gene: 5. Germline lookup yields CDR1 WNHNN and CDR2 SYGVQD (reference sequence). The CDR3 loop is CASSDKGLANQETQYF. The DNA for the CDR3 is TGCGCCAGCAGTGACAAGGGACTAGCTAACCAAGAGACCCAGTACTTC.

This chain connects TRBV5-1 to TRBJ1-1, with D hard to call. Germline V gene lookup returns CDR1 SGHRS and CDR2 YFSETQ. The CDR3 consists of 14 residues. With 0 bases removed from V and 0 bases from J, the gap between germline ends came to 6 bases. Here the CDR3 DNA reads TGCGCCAGCAGCTTGGCCCAGATGAACACTGAAGCTTTCTTT. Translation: CASSLAQMNTEAFF.